These 29 T cell receptor beta chains came from one sample sequenced in a study of CD8+CD57+ T cells in acquired aplastic anemia. Template material for TCR beta VDJ and CDR3 profiling consisted of genomic DNA. TCRdb itself ran the reads through MiXCR, one entry per CDR3 protein. The table shows roughly 280,000 distinct CDR3 sequences, with about three fifths occurring only once. All sequencing subjects had displayed CD8+CD57+ cell expansion on flow cytometry. The source material was sorted CD4+, CD8+, or CD8+CD57+ T cells (not recorded which) from PBMCs. These receptors all come from a human donor with aplastic anemia.

The genes are TRBV11-3 and TRBJ1-1; the D is unclear. Germline assignment: CDR1 SGHNT and CDR2 YENEEA. The V end was cut by 6 bases, the J end by 11 bases, with 13 bases between. The CDR3 spans 11 residues. CDR3 amino acids: CASRGGLQAFF. The DNA of the CDR3 is TGTGCCAGCAGGGGCGGACTTCAGGCTTTCTTT.

The rearrangement links TRBV5-8 to TRBJ2-7; TRBD2 aligns across 12 bases. Germline lookup yields CDR1 SGHTS and CDR2 YDEGEE. Trimming removed 0 bases from V and 6 bases from J; junction bases left unmatched: 16. This CDR3 comprises 19 residues. CDR3 amino acids: CASSLVYGLAGRDEGEQYF. The CDR3 DNA is TGTGCCAGCAGCTTGGTTTACGGACTAGCGGGGAGGGATGAGGGCGAGCAGTACTTC.

The chain combines TRBV10-3 with TRBJ1-2, with TRBD1 as a possible D gene (6 bases). V lost 10 bases, J lost 4 bases, and 16 bases lay in between. The CDR3 loop spans 13 amino acids. Per germline, CDR1 ENHRY and CDR2 SYGVKD. Here the CDR3 DNA reads TGTGCCACCTTTAAGGACAGCCTCTATGGCTACACCTTC. Its protein is CATFKDSLYGYTF.

V gene TRBV2 combines with J gene TRBJ2-7; possible D gene TRBD1, 6 bases. The CDR3 spans 14 residues. Trimming stripped 6 bases from V and 6 bases from J, with 18 bases between. Germline CDR1 is SNHLY and CDR2 is FYNNEI. The CDR3 nucleotides read TGTGCCAGCAGCGAGGGACAAGTTGAGGGCGAGCAGTACTTC. Residues: CASSEGQVEGEQYF.

The chain has TRBV7-2 and TRBJ1-2; 11 nucleotides match TRBD1. The germline V gene encodes CDR1 SGHTA and CDR2 FQGNSA. The CDR3 contains 17 residues. The trim removed 4 bases at V and 2 bases at J, leaving 9 bases unmatched. CDR3 nucleotides: TGTGCCAGCAGCTCCATCGGACAGGGGGCGGCCAACTATGGCTACACCTTC. It yields the protein CASSSIGQGAANYGYTF.

Concerning this clonotype: One end of the junction varies from germline; a read error may be responsible. The chain couples TRBV5-1 to TRBJ1-2; D is undetermined. Germline assignment: CDR1 SGHRS and CDR2 YFSETQ. The CDR3 length is 12 residues. The CDR3 is CVSSGRERGYTF. CDR3 DNA: TGCGTCAGCAGCGGTCGGGAGCGTGGCTACACCTTC.

The J gene is TRBJ1-2, the V gene TRBV10-3; 7 bases map to TRBD1. V was clipped by 0 bases and J by 5 bases; unmatched bases: 15. The germline V gene has CDR1 ENHRY and CDR2 SYGVKD. The CDR3 runs 18 residues. The CDR3 region has the DNA TGTGCCATCAGTGAGTCGATAGGGGGCAGTCAAGATGGATATGGCTACACCTTC. It yields the protein CAISESIGGSQDGYGYTF.

In its sample, this clonotype was seen many times. The V gene is TRBV7-3, the J gene TRBJ2-7, with 10 bases lining up with TRBD1. The germline gives CDR1 SGHTA, CDR2 FQGTGA. After removal of 0 bases from V and 2 bases from J, the junction contained 1 base not matched to a gene. CDR3 size: 15 residues. DNA of the CDR3: TGTGCCAGCAGCTTAACCGGGACAGGGGCCTACGAGCAGTACTTC. This codes for CASSLTGTGAYEQYF.

This clonotype was seen more than once but under ten times. The rearrangement uses TRBV12-3 or TRBV12-4 and TRBJ1-1; D could derive from TRBD1 or TRBD2 (7 bases each). The DNA end favors TRBJ2-1, so the J call may be wrong. This CDR3 is built from 16 residues. The CDR3 is CASSFWAGGAGDEQFF. DNA of the CDR3: TGTGCCAGCAGTTTCTGGGCAGGGGGGGCAGGCGATGAGCAGTTCTTC.

On this clonotype: Because it lacks the conserved phenylalanine or tryptophan at the end, this CDR3 is likely a read error. The CDR3: CASSTGLAGNEQYL. CDR3 sequence (DNA): TGCGCCAGCAGCACGGGACTAGCCGGCAACGAGCAGTACCTC. The rearrangement joins TRBV5-1 to TRBJ2-7, with 9 bases lining up with TRBD2. The CDR3 runs 14 residues. The ends lost 4 bases at V and 5 bases at J; junction bases unmatched: 7. Germline CDR1 reads SGHRS; CDR2 reads YFSETQ.

The chain carries TRBV10-3 and TRBJ2-7; no firm D call. The germline V gene has CDR1 ENHRY and CDR2 SYGVKD. The V gene lost 0 bases and the J gene lost 0 bases, with 9 bases spanning the gap. CDR3 size: 15 residues. The CDR3 nucleotides read TGTGCCATCAGTGAGTCGGCCGGGTTCTCCTACGAGCAGTACTTC. Amino acids: CAISESAGFSYEQYF.

V gene TRBV10-3 combines with J gene TRBJ1-1, with TRBD1 as a possible D gene (5 bases). The germline CDR1 and CDR2 sequences are ENHRY and SYGVKD. The CDR3 is made up of 15 amino acids. With 4 bases removed from V and 6 bases from J, the gap between germline ends came to 18 bases. The CDR3 DNA reads TGTGCCATCAGTGGGGGGAGTGGCGGTATCGCTGAAGCTTTCTTT. Residues: CAISGGSGGIAEAFF.

V gene TRBV15 combines with J gene TRBJ2-3; 10 bases match TRBD2. CDR1 is LNHNV and CDR2 is YYDKDF in the germline V gene (reference sequence). The CDR3 is 16 residues long. V was pared by 1 base and J by 7 bases, with 8 bases of the junction left unmatched. As DNA, the CDR3 is TGTGCCACCAGCAGAGTGGGCGGGACTAGCGTGTATACGCAGTATTTT. It encodes CATSRVGGTSVYTQYF.

Concerning this clonotype itself: The missing conserved phenylalanine or tryptophan at the end of this CDR3 makes a read error likely. The chain employs TRBV7-2 and TRBJ1-6; no clear D. The V gene lost 3 bases and the J gene lost 2 bases, with 8 bases spanning the gap. The germline V gene encodes CDR1 SGHTA and CDR2 FQGNSA. The CDR3 contains 15 residues. CDR3: CASSLSGTYNSPLHS. The CDR3 DNA reads as TGTGCCAGCAGCTTGTCGGGCACCTATAATTCACCCCTCCACTCT.

The J gene is TRBJ1-4, the V gene TRBV19, with D hard to call. The germline V and J ends were trimmed by 7 bases and 8 bases, with 14 bases remaining between them. Germline V gene lookup returns CDR1 LNHDA and CDR2 SQIVND (reference sequence). The CDR3 spans 13 residues. The CDR3 nucleotides are TGTGCCAGTAATCGGGGAGTGGGAGAAAAACTGTTTTTT. Protein: CASNRGVGEKLFF.

The V and J genes are TRBV19 and TRBJ1-2; the match to TRBD1 covers 9 bases. The CDR3 is made up of 15 amino acids. V lost 5 bases and J lost 5; bases outside the gene matches: 9. Germline CDR1 is LNHDA and CDR2 is SQIVND (reference sequence). The CDR3 DNA is TGTGCCAGTAGTTGGGGCGACAGGGGGATATATGGCTACACCTTC. Residues: CASSWGDRGIYGYTF.

The V gene is TRBV14, the J gene TRBJ2-1, with D maybe TRBD2 (6 bases). Germline lookup yields CDR1 SGHDN and CDR2 FVKESK. Trimming removed 1 base at V and 11 bases at J, with 9 bases between. This CDR3 is 12 amino acids long. The CDR3 DNA reads as TGTGCCAGCAGCCAAGGTCGGGGGAAGCAGTTCTTC. It encodes CASSQGRGKQFF.

This clonotype was counted ten times or more. Relative to the germline gene, one junction end is altered; a read error may explain this. The chain has TRBV5-1 and TRBJ2-1, with 7 bases lining up with TRBD2. Germline V gene sequence: CDR1 SGHRS, CDR2 YFSETQ. The CDR3 is 14 amino acids. The CDR3 DNA is TGCGCCAGCAGCTTGACTAGCGCCAACAATGAGCGGTTCTTC. It specifies CASSLTSANNERFF.

This clonotype has more than one count but fewer than ten. This chain connects TRBV19 to TRBJ1-1; D is uncertain. The V end was cut by 6 bases, the J end by 11 bases, with 22 bases between. CDR3 length: 14 residues. Per the germline V gene, CDR1 is LNHDA and CDR2 is SQIVND (reference sequence). CDR3 sequence (DNA): TGTGCCAGTAGAGATCGACTCAGGCCTAGGGAGGCTTTCTTT. It yields the protein CASRDRLRPREAFF.

In regard to this clonotype: The final CDR3 position lacks the conserved phenylalanine or tryptophan, pointing to a likely read error. The CDR3 region is CASGLGPRAIYL. Written as DNA, the CDR3 is TGTGCCAGCGGCTTGGGTCCCAGGGCCATATATCTT. This chain joins TRBV7-8 and TRBJ1-3; perhaps TRBD1 as D (5 bases). This CDR3 spans 12 amino acids. The germline V gene encodes CDR1 SGHVS and CDR2 FQNEAQ.

This clonotype was seen only a few times. The gene calls are TRBV7-2 and TRBJ1-3, with D unresolved. Germline loops: CDR1 SGHTA, CDR2 FQGNSA. This CDR3 has 16 residues. Deletions cut 0 bases from V and 0 bases from J, with 9 bases between. CDR3 residues: CASSLAGTSSGNTIYF. CDR3 coding DNA: TGTGCCAGCAGCTTAGCGGGAACGAGCTCTGGAAACACCATATATTTT.

This chain uses TRBV5-1 with TRBJ2-5; 7 nucleotides agree with TRBD2. This CDR3 has 15 residues. The trim removed 0 bases at V and 3 bases at J, leaving 5 bases unmatched. Germline V gene data show CDR1 as SGHRS and CDR2 as YFSETQ. The CDR3 protein is CASSLGASGKETQYF. The CDR3 DNA reads TGCGCCAGCAGCTTGGGGGCTAGCGGAAAAGAGACCCAGTACTTC.

The genes are TRBV20-1 and TRBJ2-7, with D tentatively TRBD2 (5 bases). There are 13 residues in the CDR3. Trimming took 5 bases from V and 3 from J, leaving 14 bases between them. Germline V gene data show CDR1 as DFQATT and CDR2 as SNEGSKA (reference sequence). The CDR3 bases are TGCAGTGCTGTTATCGGGGAGAACTACGAGCAGTACTTC. Encoded protein: CSAVIGENYEQYF.

Turning to this clonotype: At one boundary the junction diverges from the germline segment, which might be a read error. The gene calls are TRBV2 and TRBJ1-5; D is uncertain. This CDR3 has 14 residues. Germline CDR1 is SNHLY and CDR2 is FYNNEI. The CDR3 DNA reads TGTGCCATCAGTGCATGGGGAGGCAATCAGCCCCAGCATTTT. Its protein product is CAISAWGGNQPQHF.

The chain has TRBV9 and TRBJ2-1, with D unclear. Germline CDR1 and CDR2: SGDLS and YYNGEE. The CDR3 is made up of 17 amino acids. V dropped 3 bases and J dropped 7 bases, with 23 bases sitting between them. CDR3 nucleotides: TGTGCCAGCAGCGACCTCGCCCTTCCCACCCCCATAAATGAGCAGTTCTTC. Translating it yields CASSDLALPTPINEQFF.

V usage is TRBV24-1 and J usage is TRBJ2-1; 7 bases align to TRBD2. J was trimmed by 1 base and V by 5 bases; bases with no gene match: 4. Germline lookup yields CDR1 KGHDR and CDR2 SFDVKD. The CDR3 covers 15 residues. The DNA for the CDR3 is TGTGCCACCAGTGCCTCCGGGGGGTCCTACAATGAGCAGTTCTTC. This translates into CATSASGGSYNEQFF.

The V and J genes are TRBV6-1 and TRBJ1-2; tentative D call: TRBD1 (6 bases). This CDR3 contains 13 residues. V was pared by 7 bases and J by 2 bases, with 11 bases between. Germline CDR1 is MNHNS and CDR2 is SASEGT. The CDR3 protein is CASTGGSNYGYTF. CDR3 DNA sequence: TGTGCCAGCACTGGGGGCTCCAACTATGGCTACACCTTC.

At least ten counts were recorded for this clonotype. The genes are TRBV19 and TRBJ2-2, with 9 bases aligning to TRBD2. V was clipped by 3 bases and J by 5 bases; unmatched bases: 7. Germline loops: CDR1 LNHDA, CDR2 SQIVND (reference sequence). CDR3 size: 16 residues. CDR3 amino acids: CASSIPSSGTTGELFF. In DNA form, the CDR3 reads TGTGCCAGTAGTATCCCGTCTAGCGGGACTACCGGGGAGCTGTTTTTT.

This clonotype was seen a handful of times. The rearrangement links TRBV7-9 to TRBJ1-6; D is uncertain. Germline assignment: CDR1 SEHNR and CDR2 FQNEAQ (reference sequence). V lost 5 bases and J 12 bases, leaving 5 bases between the germline ends. The CDR3 extends over 10 amino acids. The CDR3 is CASSPLPLHF. DNA for the CDR3: TGTGCCAGCAGCCCTCTACCCCTCCACTTT.